Following are 26 T cell receptor beta chains from one sample sequenced in a study of molecular identifiers for immune sequencing clone quantification. TCRdb used MiXCR to reprocess the PCR reads, holding one entry per CDR3 protein. The sample lists roughly 630,000 distinct CDR3 sequences, around 25% occurring once. Sequencing was performed on naive CD8+ T cells from blood, with Jurkat cell RNA spiked in. The subset: FACS-sorted CD8+CD4-CCR7+CD45RA+ naive T cells. The receptors originated from a human donor in good health. Some libraries in this study had Jurkat cell RNA spiked in.

This clonotype was counted only a few times. This chain uses TRBV2 with TRBJ2-7; maybe TRBD1 (5 bases). The CDR3 sequence is 16 residues long. The V end lost 1 base, the J end lost 0 bases, and 13 bases lay between the germline ends. Per germline, CDR1 SNHLY and CDR2 FYNNEI. In DNA form, the CDR3 reads TGTGCCAGCAGTGAAGAGGTGGGGCCGACCTCCTACGAGCAGTACTTC. This sequence encodes CASSEEVGPTSYEQYF. The complete variable domain, with remaining parts taken from reference TRBV2 and TRBJ2-7, reads EPEVTQTPSHQVTQMGQEVILRCVPISNHLYFYWYRQILGQKVEFLVSFYNNEISEKSEIFDDQFSVERPDGSNFTLKIRSTKLEDSAMYFCASSEEVGPTSYEQYFGPGTRLTVT.

This clonotype was observed at least ten times. The chain joins TRBV19 to TRBJ1-6; no definite D call. The CDR3 has 15 residues. CDR1 is LNHDA and CDR2 is SQIVND in the germline V gene (reference sequence). V dropped 3 bases and J dropped 8 bases, with 14 bases sitting between them. In nucleotides, the CDR3 is TGTGCCAGTAGTATTGGTTTGGGAGTTGATTCACCCCTCCACTTT. Translation gives CASSIGLGVDSPLHF.

This clonotype was found a few times. The J gene is TRBJ1-4, the V gene TRBV7-9, with 7 bases matching TRBD1. Germline V lookup: CDR1 SEHNR, CDR2 FQNEAQ (reference sequence). The CDR3 runs 15 residues. V lost 0 bases, J lost 8 bases, and 6 bases stayed unmatched. The CDR3 here is CASSLAEGAREKLFF. DNA for the CDR3: TGTGCCAGCAGCTTAGCTGAGGGGGCGCGCGAAAAACTGTTTTTT.

The chain couples TRBV20-1 to TRBJ2-3; D is undetermined. Deletions cut 7 bases from V and 6 bases from J, with 20 bases between. The length of the CDR3 is 14 residues. Germline CDR1 DFQATT, CDR2 SNEGSKA (reference sequence). The CDR3 DNA sequence: TGCAGTGGTATCCCAGTGGGTGTTCTGGATACGCAGTATTTT. This translates into CSGIPVGVLDTQYF.

As to this clonotype: This may come from a read error, since a much larger clone is one base off. This rearrangement joins TRBV20-1 to TRBJ2-3; 9 bases line up with TRBD2. CDR1 is DFQATT, CDR2 SNEGSKA, per germline (reference sequence). The CDR3 has 15 amino acids. V shed 7 bases and J 3 bases; nucleotides not matched to a gene: 11. CDR3 DNA: TGCAGTGTACCCGGTAGTAGCGGGAGAACAGATACGCAGTATTTT. Translation: CSVPGSSGRTDTQYF.

Turning to this clonotype: This may arise from a read error, as a much more abundant clone is one base away. No conserved phenylalanine or tryptophan ends this CDR3, so it is likely a read error. The CDR3 DNA is TGCAGTGCTAGAGAGACTAGCGGGGGCACAGATACGCAGTATCTT. Translation gives CSARETSGGTDTQYL. The V and J genes are TRBV20-1 and TRBJ2-3; 11 nucleotides align to TRBD2. Germline CDR1 and CDR2: DFQATT and SNEGSKA (reference sequence). V shed 0 bases, J shed 1 base, and the junction held 0 bases outside the gene matches. This CDR3 spans 15 amino acids.

With regard to this clonotype: A much larger clone differs by one base, so this may be a read error. This chain connects TRBV9 to TRBJ2-7, with D possibly TRBD2 on 6 matching bases. The length of the CDR3 is 14 residues. Between the trimmed V and J ends, which lost 4 bases and 9 bases, there was a span of 20 bases. CDR1 and CDR2 from the germline V gene are SGDLS and YYNGEE. The CDR3 here is CASSPSWRGNAQYF. CDR3 in DNA: TGTGCCAGCAGCCCCTCGTGGCGGGGAAACGCGCAGTACTTC. The variable domain in full, with the rest retrieved from reference TRBV9 and TRBJ2-7, is DSGVTQTPKHLITATGQRVTLRCSPRSGDLSVYWYQQSLDQGLQFLIQYYNGEERAKGNILERFSAQQFPDLHSELNLSSLELGDSALYFCASSPSWRGNAQYFGPGTRLTVT.

The chain combines TRBV20-1 with TRBJ2-7; D not certain. This CDR3 is 15 amino acids long. Germline assignment: CDR1 DFQATT and CDR2 SNEGSKA (reference sequence). Trimming removed 3 bases at V and 0 bases at J, with 15 bases between. The CDR3 here is CSARVTGVPSYEQYF. CDR3 coding DNA: TGCAGTGCTAGGGTAACGGGCGTACCCTCCTACGAGCAGTACTTC.

Remarks on this clonotype: A read error may explain this, as a much larger clone is one base away. The chain is built from TRBV13 and TRBJ2-1; weak D call: TRBD1 (5 bases). This CDR3 has 13 residues. Trimming removed 1 base at V and 6 bases at J, with 7 bases between. Per germline, CDR1 PRHDT and CDR2 FYEKMQ (reference sequence). CDR3 DNA: TGTGCCAGCAGCTTAGTAGGGGTCAATGAGCAGTTCTTC. This codes for CASSLVGVNEQFF.

This clonotype was counted only a few times. The chain is built from TRBV11-2 and TRBJ2-2; 10 bases are shared with TRBD2. The CDR3 loop spans 16 amino acids. From germline, CDR1 is SGHAT and CDR2 FQNNGV. The ends lost 5 bases at V and 6 bases at J; junction bases unmatched: 9. This chain's CDR3 is CASSAGLAEVAGELFF. CDR3 sequence (DNA): TGTGCCAGCAGCGCCGGACTAGCGGAAGTCGCCGGGGAGCTGTTTTTT.

This clonotype came up many times. The chain carries TRBV7-3 and TRBJ2-1; D may be TRBD2 (5 bases). The CDR3 loop spans 14 amino acids. The ends were cut back, 0 bases at V and 12 bases at J, with 15 bases in the middle. The germline gives CDR1 SGHTA, CDR2 FQGTGA. CDR3 sequence reads: CASSLTFSRERQFF. The CDR3 coding sequence is TGTGCCAGCAGCTTAACCTTTTCGAGGGAGAGGCAGTTCTTC.

Points on this clonotype: A much larger clonotype is one base distant, so this may be a read error. The chain joins TRBV6-1 to TRBJ1-1; D gene uncertain. Germline loops: CDR1 MNHNS, CDR2 SASEGT. The V end was cut by 1 base, the J end by 0 bases, with 9 bases between. The CDR3 consists of 15 residues. Here the CDR3 reads CASSEVGAMNTEAFF. The CDR3 DNA reads as TGTGCCAGCAGTGAAGTTGGAGCGATGAACACTGAAGCTTTCTTT.

About this clonotype: The junction does not match germline at one end; this may be a read error. The CDR3: CASSPELTSMFPGELSF. Written as DNA, the CDR3 is TGTGCCAGCAGCCCGGAATTGACTAGTATGTTCCCCGGGGAGCTGTCTTTT. The rearrangement joins TRBV7-6 to TRBJ2-2, with a tentative D call TRBD2 (6 bases). CDR1 is SGHVS and CDR2 is FNYEAQ in the germline V gene. This CDR3 spans 17 amino acids.

A remark on this clonotype: A much larger clone is a single base away; this may be a read error. The rearrangement uses TRBV29-1 and TRBJ2-7; possibly TRBD1 for D (6 bases). Per germline, CDR1 SQVTM and CDR2 ANQGSEA. There are 12 residues in the CDR3. The CDR3 protein is CSVLGQHYERYF. DNA for the CDR3: TGCAGCGTCTTAGGACAGCACTACGAGCGGTACTTC.

This clonotype was recorded many times. V is TRBV28 and J is TRBJ2-7; TRBD1 agrees at 7 bases. The CDR3 totals 14 residues. Trimming cost V 2 bases and J 4 bases; bases outside gene matches: 5. The germline V gene encodes CDR1 MDHEN and CDR2 SYDVKM. Here the CDR3 reads CASSLKGAWYEQYF. The DNA for the CDR3 is TGTGCCAGCAGTTTAAAGGGGGCTTGGTACGAGCAGTACTTC.

This CDR3 is CASTPGGGMNTEAFF. As DNA, the CDR3 is TGTGCCAGCACCCCCGGGGGGGGCATGAACACTGAAGCTTTCTTT. This rearrangement joins TRBV27 to TRBJ1-1; tentatively, D is TRBD1 (6 bases). CDR3 length: 15 amino acids. The V end was cut by 7 bases, the J end by 0 bases, with 15 bases between. From germline, CDR1 is MNHEY and CDR2 SMNVEV (reference sequence).

This clonotype occurred many times. The chain is built from TRBV9 and TRBJ1-5; TRBD1 agrees at 7 bases. Trimming at V came to 0 bases and at J to 10 bases, leaving 16 bases not matched to a gene. Looked up from germline, CDR1 is SGDLS and CDR2 is YYNGEE. This CDR3 comprises 17 residues. The CDR3 DNA reads as TGTGCCAGCAGCGTAGCCAGGGGGGCCGTGGCGAGGGGACCCCAGCATTTT. It encodes CASSVARGAVARGPQHF.

On this clonotype itself: This may be a read error: a much more frequent sequence differs by one nucleotide. The V and J genes are TRBV7-9 and TRBJ1-1; 12 nucleotides agree with TRBD1. Germline V gene data show CDR1 as SEHNR and CDR2 as FQNEAQ (reference sequence). This CDR3 is built from 14 residues. CDR3 in amino acids: CDSSLEGQGAEAFF. CDR3 in DNA: TGTGACAGCAGCTTAGAGGGACAGGGGGCCGAAGCTTTCTTT.

As for this clonotype: One junction end does not reproduce the germline sequence, and a read error may be involved. The chain combines TRBV7-9 with TRBJ2-7; TRBD2 agrees at 8 bases. CDR3 size: 11 residues. Germline V gene data show CDR1 as SEHNR and CDR2 as FQNEAQ (reference sequence). CDR3 sequence (DNA): TGTGCCAGCAGCCGGGGGGGCGAGCCGTACTTC. It encodes CASSRGGEPYF.

This clonotype was picked up a small number of times. The rearrangement joins TRBV4-1 to TRBJ2-2; D ambiguous. Germline V gives CDR1 MGHRA, CDR2 YSYEKL. CDR3 length equals 15 residues. V was clipped by 1 base and J by 4 bases, with 10 bases between them. In DNA, the CDR3 is TGCGCCAGCAGCCAAGGGCAGATTTTCACCGGGGAGCTGTTTTTT. It translates to CASSQGQIFTGELFF.

This clonotype was counted only a few times. V usage is TRBV3-1 and J usage is TRBJ2-3; TRBD1 matches 9 bases. After removal of 0 bases from V and 6 bases from J, the junction contained 7 bases not matched to a gene. The CDR3 loop spans 16 amino acids. Germline assignment: CDR1 LGHDT and CDR2 YNNKEL (reference sequence). The DNA of the CDR3 is TGTGCCAGCAGCCAAGACCCTGGACAGGGGTGGGATACGCAGTATTTT. This encodes CASSQDPGQGWDTQYF.

The table lists this clonotype with many counts. This rearrangement joins TRBV7-2 to TRBJ2-2; TRBD2 might be the D (5 bases). This CDR3 region has 15 residues. V lost 5 bases to trimming and J lost 2 bases, with 12 bases between them. The germline CDR1 and CDR2 sequences are SGHTA and FQGNSA. The CDR3: CASSRERLNTGELFF. The CDR3 region has the DNA TGTGCCAGCAGCCGAGAGCGGTTAAACACCGGGGAGCTGTTTTTT.

The V gene is TRBV12-3 or TRBV12-4, the J gene TRBJ2-2; 7 positions match TRBD2. After removal of 4 bases from V and 7 bases from J, the junction contained 12 bases not matched to a gene. This CDR3 contains 16 residues. In nucleotides, the CDR3 is TGTGCCAGCAGTTCTATTGGGCGGGAGATAAACGGGGAGCTGTTTTTT. It translates to CASSSIGREINGELFF.

This clonotype was counted at least ten times. The V gene is TRBV2, the J gene TRBJ2-2; D may be TRBD1 (5 bases). The CDR3 is made up of 13 amino acids. CDR1 is SNHLY and CDR2 is FYNNEI in the germline V gene. The V and J ends lost 11 bases and 3 bases respectively, with 13 bases between them. CDR3 nucleotides: TGTGCCTCCGCAGGGTACGACACCGGGGAGCTGTTTTTT. Translating it yields CASAGYDTGELFF.

This clonotype has only a few counts. The chain carries TRBV27 and TRBJ2-7, with TRBD2 matching 7 bases. Germline CDR1 MNHEY, CDR2 SMNVEV (reference sequence). This CDR3 is built from 12 residues. The junction had 9 bases not matched to a gene; V was cut back by 9 bases and J by 7 bases. CDR3 sequence (DNA): TGTGCCAGTGGGAGCGGGGCCTGGGAGCAGTACTTC. This codes for CASGSGAWEQYF.

With respect to this clonotype: A read error may explain this, as a much larger clone is one base away. The chain couples TRBV4-3 to TRBJ2-1, with 8 bases fitting TRBD1. Losses at the gene ends were 4 bases for V and 7 bases for J; bases not matched to a gene: 3. The CDR3 is made up of 13 amino acids. CDR1 and CDR2 (germline): LGHNA, YSLEER. The CDR3 is CASSRTGGNEQFF. Written as DNA, the CDR3 is TGCGCCAGCAGCCGTACAGGGGGAAATGAGCAGTTCTTC.